The present entry profiles one T cell receptor (beta chain) with its context. This table comes from immunoSEQ multiplex PCR, and its TCRdb copy is limited to in-frame clones, with some not included. The sample contains some 130,000 clones, around 73% of which appear only once. This entry is derived from a study of blood T cell repertoires in COVID-19. The V segment lost 7 bases and the J segment 3 bases; nucleotides outside the gene matches: 1. The CDR3 loop spans 13 amino acids. Sample: peripheral blood. The V call is TRBV12-3 or TRBV12-4, the J call TRBJ1-4, with 8 nucleotides matching TRBD1. This TCR was sampled from a man aged 60 to 69 who had recovered from COVID-19. The CDR3 coding sequence is TGTGCCAGCACCAGGGGGCCTAATGAAAAACTGTTTTTT. This gives the protein CASTRGPNEKLFF.